Sequencing of this TCR beta chain was carried out in a study of blood T cell repertoires in COVID-19. Across the study: The United States, Italy and Spain were the sources of the acute and convalescent COVID-19 samples.

Enrolment of Seattle patients took place during active infection, and they were followed longitudinally. The V gene's germline CDR1 is MDHEN and CDR2 SYDVKM. V gave up 5 bases and J gave up 1 base, with 11 bases separating them. The CDR3 loop spans 14 amino acids. Authors' analysis steps: It was from reference gene primer amplification that nucleated cell counts were estimated. Sequencing was performed with immunoSEQ multiplex PCR; in TCRdb, only in-frame clones are kept and a portion is missing. V, J and clone size are taken as reported in that table, and D and trimming were inferred from the DNA itself. The sample holds around 300,000 clones, 70% to 90% seen once.

The clonotype comes from a woman aged 45-65 years with COVID-19, enrolled during active disease. The sequencing sample was made of peripheral blood. J is TRBJ1-1 and V is TRBV28; D unresolved. CDR3 coding DNA: TGTGCCAGCAGTACACCCTCCAAGAACACTGAAGCTTTCTTT. Its protein is CASSTPSKNTEAFF. Combining the CDR3 with reference TRBV28 and TRBJ1-1 gives the whole variable domain DVKVTQSSRYLVKRTGEKVFLECVQDMDHENMFWYRQDPGLGLRLIYFSYDVKMKEKGDIPEGYSVSREKKERFSLILESASTNQTSMYLCASSTPSKNTEAFFGQGTRLTVV.